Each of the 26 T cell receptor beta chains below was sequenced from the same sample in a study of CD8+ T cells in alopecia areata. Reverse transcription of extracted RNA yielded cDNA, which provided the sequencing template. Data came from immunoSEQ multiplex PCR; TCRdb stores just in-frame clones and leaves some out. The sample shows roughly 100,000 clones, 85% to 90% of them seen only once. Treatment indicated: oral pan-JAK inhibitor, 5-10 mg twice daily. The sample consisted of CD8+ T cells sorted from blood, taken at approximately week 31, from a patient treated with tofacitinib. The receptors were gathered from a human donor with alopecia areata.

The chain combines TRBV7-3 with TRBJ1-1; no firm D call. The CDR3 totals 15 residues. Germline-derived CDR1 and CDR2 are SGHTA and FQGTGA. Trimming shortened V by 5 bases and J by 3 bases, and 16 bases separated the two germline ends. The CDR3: CASSKAGEWDTEAFF. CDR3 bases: TGTGCCAGCAGCAAAGCTGGGGAGTGGGACACTGAAGCTTTCTTT.

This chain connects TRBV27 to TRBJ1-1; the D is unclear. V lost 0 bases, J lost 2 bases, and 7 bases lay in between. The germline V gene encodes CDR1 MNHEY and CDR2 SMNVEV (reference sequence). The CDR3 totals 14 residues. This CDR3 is CASSLSPRNTEAFF. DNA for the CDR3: TGTGCCAGCAGTTTATCCCCTAGAAACACTGAAGCTTTCTTT.

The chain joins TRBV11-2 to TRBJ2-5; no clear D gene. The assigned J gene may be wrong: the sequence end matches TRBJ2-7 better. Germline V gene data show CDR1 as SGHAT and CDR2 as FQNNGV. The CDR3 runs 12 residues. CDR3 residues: CASSLRSYEQYF. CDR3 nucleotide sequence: TGTGCCAGCAGCTTACGGTCATACGAGCAGTACTTC.

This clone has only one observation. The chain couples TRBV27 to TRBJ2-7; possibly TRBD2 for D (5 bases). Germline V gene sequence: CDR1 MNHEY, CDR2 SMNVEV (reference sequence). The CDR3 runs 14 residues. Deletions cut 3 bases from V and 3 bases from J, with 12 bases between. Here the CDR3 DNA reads TGTGCCAGCAGTTTCGAAGCGAGCGGCTACGAGCAGTACTTC. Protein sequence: CASSFEASGYEQYF.

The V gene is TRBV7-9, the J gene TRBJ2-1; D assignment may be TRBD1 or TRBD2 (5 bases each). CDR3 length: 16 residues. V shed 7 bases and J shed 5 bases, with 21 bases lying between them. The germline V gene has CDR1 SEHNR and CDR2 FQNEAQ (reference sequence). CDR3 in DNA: TGTGCCAGCATCGCCCTGGCATCCCAGGGAGACAATGAGCAGTTCTTC. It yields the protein CASIALASQGDNEQFF.

CDR3 nucleotide sequence: TGTGCCAGCAGCTTAGCCGGGAGTTATAGCAATCAGCCCCAGCATTTT. Translation: CASSLAGSYSNQPQHF. The chain recombines TRBV7-8 with TRBJ1-5; unclear D gene. The CDR3 spans 16 residues. The V and J ends lost 0 bases and 0 bases respectively, with 9 bases between them. Germline CDR1 and CDR2: SGHVS and FQNEAQ.

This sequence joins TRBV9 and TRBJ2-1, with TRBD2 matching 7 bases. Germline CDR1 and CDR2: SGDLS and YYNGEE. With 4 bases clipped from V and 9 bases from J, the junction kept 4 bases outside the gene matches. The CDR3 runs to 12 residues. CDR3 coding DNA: TGTGCCAGCAGCCCCCCGGGGGGTGAGCAGTTCTTC. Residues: CASSPPGGEQFF.

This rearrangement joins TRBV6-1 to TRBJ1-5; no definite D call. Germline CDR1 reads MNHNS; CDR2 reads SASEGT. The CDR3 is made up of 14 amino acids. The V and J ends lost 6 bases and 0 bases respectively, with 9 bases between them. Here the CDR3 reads CASRGEYSNQPQHF. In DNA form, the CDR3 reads TGTGCCAGCAGGGGCGAATATAGCAATCAGCCCCAGCATTTT.

CDR3: CASSFQRVHTDTQYF. CDR3 DNA: TGTGCCAGCAGCTTCCAGAGAGTCCACACAGATACGCAGTATTTT. The gene calls are TRBV7-2 and TRBJ2-3; D remains unclear. CDR1 and CDR2 (germline): SGHTA, FQGNSA. V was trimmed by 3 bases and J by 2 bases, leaving 12 bases between them. The CDR3 has 15 amino acids.

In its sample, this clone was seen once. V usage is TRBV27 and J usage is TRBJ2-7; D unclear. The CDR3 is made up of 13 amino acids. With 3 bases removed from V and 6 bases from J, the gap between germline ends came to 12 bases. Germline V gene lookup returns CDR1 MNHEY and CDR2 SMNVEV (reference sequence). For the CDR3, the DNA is TGTGCCAGCAGTTTTGGCAGCGCCCTCGAGCAGTACTTC. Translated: CASSFGSALEQYF.

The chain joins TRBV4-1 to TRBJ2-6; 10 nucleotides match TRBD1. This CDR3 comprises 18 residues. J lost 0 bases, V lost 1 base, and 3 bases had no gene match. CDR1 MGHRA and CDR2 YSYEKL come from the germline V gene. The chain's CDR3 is CASSQVGTGDSGANVLTF. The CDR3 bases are TGCGCCAGCAGCCAAGTCGGGACAGGGGACTCTGGGGCCAACGTCCTGACTTTC.

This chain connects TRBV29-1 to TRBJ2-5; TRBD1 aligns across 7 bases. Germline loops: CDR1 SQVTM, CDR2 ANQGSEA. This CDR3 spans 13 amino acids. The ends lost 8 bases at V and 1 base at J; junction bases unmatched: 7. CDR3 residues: CSSITGAQETQYF. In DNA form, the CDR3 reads TGCAGCTCTATTACAGGGGCCCAAGAGACCCAGTACTTC.

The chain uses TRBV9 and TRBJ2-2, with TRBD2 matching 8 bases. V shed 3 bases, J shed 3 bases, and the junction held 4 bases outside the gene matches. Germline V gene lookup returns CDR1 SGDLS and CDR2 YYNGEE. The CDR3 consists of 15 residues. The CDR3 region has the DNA TGTGCCAGCAGCGGTAGCGGGGCATACACCGGGGAGCTGTTTTTT. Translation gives CASSGSGAYTGELFF.

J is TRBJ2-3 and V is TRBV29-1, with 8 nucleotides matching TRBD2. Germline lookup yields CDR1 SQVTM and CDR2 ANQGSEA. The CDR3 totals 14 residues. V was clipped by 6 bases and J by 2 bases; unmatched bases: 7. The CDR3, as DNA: TGCAGCGTGGAGGGACTAGTAATCACAGATACGCAGTATTTT. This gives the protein CSVEGLVITDTQYF.

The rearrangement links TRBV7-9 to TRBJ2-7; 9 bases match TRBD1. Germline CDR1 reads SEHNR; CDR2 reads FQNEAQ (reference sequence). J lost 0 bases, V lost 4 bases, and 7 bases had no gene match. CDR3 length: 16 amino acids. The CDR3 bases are TGTGCCAGCAGCTCCTCGACAGGGGGGAGCTCCTACGAGCAGTACTTC. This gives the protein CASSSSTGGSSYEQYF.

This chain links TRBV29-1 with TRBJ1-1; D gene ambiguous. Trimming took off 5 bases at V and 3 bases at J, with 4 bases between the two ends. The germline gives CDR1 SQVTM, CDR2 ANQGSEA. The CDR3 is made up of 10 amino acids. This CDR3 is CSVLYTEAFF. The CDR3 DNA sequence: TGCAGCGTTCTTTACACTGAAGCTTTCTTT.

CDR3 in DNA: TGTGCCAGCTCACCACGGCGAGGGGATTATAACTATGGCTACACCTTC. Encoded protein: CASSPRRGDYNYGYTF. The V and J genes are TRBV18 and TRBJ1-2, with D possibly TRBD1 on 5 matching bases. Trimming stripped 1 base from V and 1 base from J, with 13 bases between. The CDR3 has 16 amino acids. Germline CDR1 KGHSH, CDR2 LQKENI.

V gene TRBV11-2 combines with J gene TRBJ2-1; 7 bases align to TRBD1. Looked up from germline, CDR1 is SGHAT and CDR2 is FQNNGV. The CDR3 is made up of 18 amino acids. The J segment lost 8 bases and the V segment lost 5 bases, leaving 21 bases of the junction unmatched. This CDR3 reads CASSDTGQALTPWYEQFF. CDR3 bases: TGTGCCAGCAGCGATACCGGACAGGCCCTGACCCCATGGTATGAGCAGTTCTTC.

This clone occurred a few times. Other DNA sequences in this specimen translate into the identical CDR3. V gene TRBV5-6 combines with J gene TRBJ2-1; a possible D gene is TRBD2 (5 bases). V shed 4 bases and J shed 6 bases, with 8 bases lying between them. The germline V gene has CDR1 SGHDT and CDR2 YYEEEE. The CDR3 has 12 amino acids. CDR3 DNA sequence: TGTGCCAGCAGCCTTGCGGGCAATGAGCAGTTCTTC. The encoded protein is CASSLAGNEQFF. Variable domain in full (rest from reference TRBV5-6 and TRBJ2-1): DAGVTQSPTHLIKTRGQQVTLRCSPKSGHDTVSWYQQALGQGPQFIFQYYEEEERQRGNFPDRFSGHQFPNYSSELNVNALLLGDSALYLCASSLAGNEQFFGPGTRLTVL.

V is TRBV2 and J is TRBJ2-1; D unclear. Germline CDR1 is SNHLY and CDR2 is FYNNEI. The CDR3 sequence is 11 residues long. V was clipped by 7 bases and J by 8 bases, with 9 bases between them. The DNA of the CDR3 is TGTGCCAGCACTGGGATGCATGAGCAGTTCTTC. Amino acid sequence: CASTGMHEQFF.

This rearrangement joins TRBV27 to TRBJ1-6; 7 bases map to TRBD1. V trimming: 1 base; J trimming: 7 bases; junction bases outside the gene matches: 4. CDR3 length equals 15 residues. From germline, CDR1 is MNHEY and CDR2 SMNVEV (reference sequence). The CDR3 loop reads CASSLLAGGNSPLHF. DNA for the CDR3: TGTGCCAGCAGTTTATTGGCAGGGGGGAATTCACCCCTCCACTTT.

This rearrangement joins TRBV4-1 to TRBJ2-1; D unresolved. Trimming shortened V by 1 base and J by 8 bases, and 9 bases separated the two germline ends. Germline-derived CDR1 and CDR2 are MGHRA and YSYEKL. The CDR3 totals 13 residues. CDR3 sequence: CASSQVGSDEQFF. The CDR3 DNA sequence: TGCGCCAGCAGCCAAGTAGGGTCGGATGAGCAGTTCTTC.

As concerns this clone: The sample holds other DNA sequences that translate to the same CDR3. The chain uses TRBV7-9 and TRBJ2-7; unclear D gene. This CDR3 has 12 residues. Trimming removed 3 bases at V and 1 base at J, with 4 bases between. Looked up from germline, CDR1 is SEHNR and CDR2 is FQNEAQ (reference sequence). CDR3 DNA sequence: TGTGCCAGCAGCTTGGGATCCTACGAGCAGTACTTC. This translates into CASSLGSYEQYF.

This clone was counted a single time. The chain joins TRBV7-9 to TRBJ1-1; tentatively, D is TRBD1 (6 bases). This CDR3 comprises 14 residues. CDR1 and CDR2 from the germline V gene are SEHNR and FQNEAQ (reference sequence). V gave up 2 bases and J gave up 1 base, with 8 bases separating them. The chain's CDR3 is CASSLSTGNTEAFF. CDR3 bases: TGTGCCAGCAGCTTATCGACAGGGAACACTGAAGCTTTCTTT.

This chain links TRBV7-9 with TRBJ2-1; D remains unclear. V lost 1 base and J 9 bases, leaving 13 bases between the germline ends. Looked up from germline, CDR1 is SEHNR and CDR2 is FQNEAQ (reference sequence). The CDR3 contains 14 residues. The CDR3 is CASSLDASRGEQFF. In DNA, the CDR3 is TGTGCCAGCAGCTTAGACGCTTCGCGTGGTGAGCAGTTCTTC.

This CDR3 is CASGLPVGTRPYEQYF. The CDR3 coding sequence is TGTGCTAGTGGTTTGCCCGTGGGGACTAGGCCCTACGAGCAGTACTTC. The genes are TRBV12-5 and TRBJ2-7; 8 positions agree with TRBD2. Germline CDR1 and CDR2: LGHNT and FRNRAP. This CDR3 contains 16 residues. After removal of 2 bases from V and 2 bases from J, the junction contained 8 bases not matched to a gene.